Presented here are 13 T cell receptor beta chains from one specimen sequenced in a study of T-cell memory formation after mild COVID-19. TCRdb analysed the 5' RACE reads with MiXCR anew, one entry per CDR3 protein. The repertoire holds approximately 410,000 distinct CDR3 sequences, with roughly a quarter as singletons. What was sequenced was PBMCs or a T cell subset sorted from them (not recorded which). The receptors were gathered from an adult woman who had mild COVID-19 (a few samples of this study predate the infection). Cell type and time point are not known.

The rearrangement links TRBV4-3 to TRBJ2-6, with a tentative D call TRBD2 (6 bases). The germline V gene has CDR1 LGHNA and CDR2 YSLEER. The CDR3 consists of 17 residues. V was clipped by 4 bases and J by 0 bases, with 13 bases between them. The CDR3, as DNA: TGCGCCAGCAGCCTAGCGGTCTTGAGCTCTGGGGCCAACGTCCTGACTTTC. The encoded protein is CASSLAVLSSGANVLTF.

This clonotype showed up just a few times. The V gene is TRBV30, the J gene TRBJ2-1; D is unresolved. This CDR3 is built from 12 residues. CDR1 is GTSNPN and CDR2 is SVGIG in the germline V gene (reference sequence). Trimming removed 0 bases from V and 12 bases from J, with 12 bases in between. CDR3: CAWSVSKVAQFF. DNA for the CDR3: TGTGCCTGGAGTGTGAGCAAAGTGGCGCAGTTCTTC.

The CDR3: CASSEFGTSLFF. The CDR3 region has the DNA TGTGCCAGCAGTGAGTTCGGGACTAGTTTGTTCTTC. This rearrangement joins TRBV6-4 to TRBJ2-1, with TRBD2 identical over 8 bases. CDR1 and CDR2 from the germline V gene are MRHNA and SNTAGT. V shed 3 bases and J 15 bases; nucleotides not matched to a gene: 7. The CDR3 totals 12 residues.

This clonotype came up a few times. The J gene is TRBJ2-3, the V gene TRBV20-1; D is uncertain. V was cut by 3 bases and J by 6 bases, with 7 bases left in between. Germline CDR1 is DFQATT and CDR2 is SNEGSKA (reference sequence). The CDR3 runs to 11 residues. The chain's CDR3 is CSARAEDTQYF. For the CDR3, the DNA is TGCAGTGCTAGGGCGGAGGATACGCAGTATTTT.

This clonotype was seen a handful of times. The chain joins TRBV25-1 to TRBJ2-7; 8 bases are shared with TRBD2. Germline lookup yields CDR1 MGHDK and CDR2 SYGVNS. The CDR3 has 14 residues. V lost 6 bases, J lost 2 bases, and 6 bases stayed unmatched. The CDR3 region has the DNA TGTGCCAGCAGCGGGGGACTAGGTCCCTACGAGCAGTACTTC. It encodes CASSGGLGPYEQYF.

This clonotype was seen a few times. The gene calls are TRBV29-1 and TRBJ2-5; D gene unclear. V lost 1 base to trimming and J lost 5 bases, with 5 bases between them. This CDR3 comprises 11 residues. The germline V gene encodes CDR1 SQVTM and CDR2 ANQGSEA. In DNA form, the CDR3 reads TGCAGCGTTGAAGTGTTTGAGACCCAGTACTTC. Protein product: CSVEVFETQYF.

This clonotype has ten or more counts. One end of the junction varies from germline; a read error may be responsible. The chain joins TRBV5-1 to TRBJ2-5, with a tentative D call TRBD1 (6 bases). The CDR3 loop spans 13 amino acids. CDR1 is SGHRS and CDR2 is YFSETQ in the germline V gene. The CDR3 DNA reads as TGTGCCAGCAGTCGGGACACCCAAGAGACCCAGTACTTC. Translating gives CASSRDTQETQYF.

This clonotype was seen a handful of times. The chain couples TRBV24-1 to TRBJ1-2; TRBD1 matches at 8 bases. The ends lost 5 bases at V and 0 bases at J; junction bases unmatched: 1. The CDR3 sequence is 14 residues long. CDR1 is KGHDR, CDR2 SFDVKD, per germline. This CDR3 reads CATSGQGTNYGYTF. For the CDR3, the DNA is TGTGCCACCAGTGGACAGGGGACTAACTATGGCTACACCTTC.

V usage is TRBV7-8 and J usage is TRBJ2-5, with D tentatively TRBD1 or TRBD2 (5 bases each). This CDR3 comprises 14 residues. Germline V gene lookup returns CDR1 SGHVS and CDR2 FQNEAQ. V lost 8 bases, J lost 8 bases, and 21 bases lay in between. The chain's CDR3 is CASAGREGAGTQYF. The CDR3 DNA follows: TGTGCCAGCGCGGGCAGGGAAGGCGCCGGAACCCAGTACTTC.

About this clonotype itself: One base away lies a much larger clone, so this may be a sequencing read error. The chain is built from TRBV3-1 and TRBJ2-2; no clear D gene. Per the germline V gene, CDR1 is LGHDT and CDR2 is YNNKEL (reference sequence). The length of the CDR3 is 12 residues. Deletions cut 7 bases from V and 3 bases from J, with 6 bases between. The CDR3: CASTLDTGELFF. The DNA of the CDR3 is TGTGCCAGCACCTTGGACACCGGGGAGCTGTTTTTT.

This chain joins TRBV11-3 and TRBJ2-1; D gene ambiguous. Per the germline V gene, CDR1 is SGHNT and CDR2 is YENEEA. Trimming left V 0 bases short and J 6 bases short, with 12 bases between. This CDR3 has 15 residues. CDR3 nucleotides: TGTGCCAGCAGCTTAGATGAAAGAGAAAGCAATGAGCAGTTCTTC. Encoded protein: CASSLDERESNEQFF.

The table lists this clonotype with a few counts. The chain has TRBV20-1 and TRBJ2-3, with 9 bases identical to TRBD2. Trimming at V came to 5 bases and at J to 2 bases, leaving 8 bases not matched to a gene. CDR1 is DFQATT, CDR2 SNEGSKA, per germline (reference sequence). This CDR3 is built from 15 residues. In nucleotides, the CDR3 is TGCAGTGCTGGGCAGACTAGCGGACTCACAGATACGCAGTATTTT. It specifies CSAGQTSGLTDTQYF.

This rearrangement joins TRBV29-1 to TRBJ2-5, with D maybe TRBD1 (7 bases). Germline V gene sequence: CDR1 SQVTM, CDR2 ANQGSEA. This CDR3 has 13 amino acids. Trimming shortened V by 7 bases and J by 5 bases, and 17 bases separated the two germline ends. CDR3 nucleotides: TGCAGCGGCCTCCAGGGGGAGGTGGAGACCCAGTACTTC. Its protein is CSGLQGEVETQYF.